The 30 T cell receptor beta chains reported below all come from one sample, sequenced in a study of T cell responses to AZD1222 COVID-19 vaccine. Produced via immunoSEQ multiplex PCR; TCRdb's table is partial and in-frame only. The data contain around 170,000 clones, approximately 91% of them singletons. This specimen was peripheral blood, taken on day 0 of AZD1222 vaccination. The origin of the receptors is an adult in good health.

This clone was detected many times. The CDR3 nucleotides are TGTGCCAGCAGCTGGGGCAGCCGCACAGATACGCAGTATTTT. Its translation: CASSWGSRTDTQYF. This rearrangement joins TRBV7-9 to TRBJ2-3, with D possibly matching TRBD1 (5 bases). The CDR3 totals 14 residues. In germline, CDR1 is SEHNR, CDR2 FQNEAQ (reference sequence). Trimming stripped 4 bases from V and 1 base from J, with 9 bases between.

The gene calls are TRBV7-3 and TRBJ2-3; 8 nucleotides line up with TRBD1. Germline V CDR1 and CDR2: SGHTA, FQGTGA. Trimming at V came to 5 bases and at J to 6 bases, leaving 7 bases not matched to a gene. The CDR3 extends over 14 amino acids. Here the CDR3 DNA reads TGTGCCAGCAGCCCCGACAGGGGAGTTGATACGCAGTATTTT. Its translation is CASSPDRGVDTQYF.

This clone appeared a single time. The rearrangement uses TRBV29-1 and TRBJ2-1; no clear D. This CDR3 comprises 12 residues. Trimming stripped 6 bases from V and 9 bases from J, with 15 bases between. The germline CDR1 and CDR2 sequences are SQVTM and ANQGSEA. CDR3 amino acids: CSVPASVGEQFF. The CDR3 bases are TGCAGCGTGCCAGCGAGCGTCGGTGAGCAGTTCTTC.

Details on this clone: The same CDR3 is also encoded by other DNA sequences in this sample. The chain links TRBV12-3 or TRBV12-4 to TRBJ1-3; D is unclear. This CDR3 comprises 12 residues. Deletions cut 2 bases from V and 4 bases from J, with 3 bases between. In DNA, the CDR3 is TGTGCCAGCAGTTTACAGGGAAACACCATATATTTT. It codes for CASSLQGNTIYF.

This chain links TRBV28 with TRBJ1-1, with D uncertain. V shed 3 bases and J shed 1 base, with 3 bases lying between them. The CDR3 has 12 amino acids. The germline gives CDR1 MDHEN, CDR2 SYDVKM. CDR3 nucleotide sequence: TGTGCCAGCAGTTTGAAGAACACTGAAGCTTTCTTT. It is translated as CASSLKNTEAFF.

The chain joins TRBV7-3 to TRBJ2-2; D not certain. CDR1 and CDR2 from the germline V gene are SGHTA and FQGTGA. This CDR3 contains 11 residues. V lost 6 bases to trimming and J lost 7 bases, with 6 bases between them. Here the CDR3 DNA reads TGTGCCAGCAGGGTCGGCGGGGAGCTGTTTTTT. Its translation is CASRVGGELFF. The full variable domain, its missing parts supplied by reference TRBV7-3 and TRBJ2-2, is GAGVSQTPSNKVTEKGKYVELRCDPISGHTALYWYRQSLGQGPEFLIYFQGTGAADDSGLPNDRFFAVRPEGSVSTLKIQRTERGDSAVYLCASRVGGELFFGEGSRLTVL.

Turning to this clone: The identical CDR3 is also encoded by other nucleotide sequences in the sample. The rearrangement uses TRBV12-5 and TRBJ2-2; no clear D gene. The germline gives CDR1 LGHNT, CDR2 FRNRAP. Trimming removed 1 base at V and 5 bases at J, with 2 bases between. The CDR3 runs 12 residues. The CDR3 region has the DNA TGTGCTAGTGGTTTGGGTACCGGGGAGCTGTTTTTT. This gives the protein CASGLGTGELFF.

This chain connects TRBV4-1 to TRBJ2-2, with 7 bases that match TRBD2. The germline CDR1 and CDR2 sequences are MGHRA and YSYEKL. This CDR3 comprises 14 residues. J lost 6 bases, V lost 5 bases, and 6 bases had no gene match. The chain's CDR3 is CASSVRLAPGELFF. Here the CDR3 DNA reads TGCGCCAGCAGCGTACGACTAGCCCCCGGGGAGCTGTTTTTT.

In the case of this clone: Different DNA sequences within this sample yield the same CDR3. The J gene is TRBJ2-7, the V gene TRBV5-3; no clear D. TRBV5-3 is an open reading frame whose function is uncertain. With 1 base removed from V and 3 bases from J, the gap between germline ends came to 5 bases. This CDR3 is built from 12 residues. The CDR3 reads CARSLSFYEQYF. CDR3 nucleotide sequence: TGTGCCAGAAGCTTGTCCTTCTACGAGCAGTACTTC.

V is TRBV5-1 and J is TRBJ2-7; 10 bases map to TRBD1. Trimming cost V 2 bases and J 3 bases; bases outside gene matches: 5. CDR3 size: 15 residues. Germline V lookup: CDR1 SGHRS, CDR2 YFSETQ. The CDR3 DNA follows: TGCGCCAGCAGCTTCGAGACAGGGGGCAGCTACGAGCAGTACTTC. Its translation: CASSFETGGSYEQYF.

This clone was seen once. The chain uses TRBV6-2 or TRBV6-3 and TRBJ1-2; D not certain. V was trimmed by 2 bases and J by 6 bases, leaving 10 bases between them. Germline V lookup: CDR1 MNHEY, CDR2 SVGEGT. The CDR3 has 13 amino acids. CDR3 DNA: TGTGCCAGCAGTTACCGCGGGCCGGATGGCTACACCTTC. Its translation is CASSYRGPDGYTF.

The rearrangement uses TRBV27 and TRBJ2-7; 7 nucleotides match TRBD2. V lost 4 bases, J lost 0 bases, and 3 bases stayed unmatched. The CDR3 sequence is 14 residues long. Per germline, CDR1 MNHEY and CDR2 SMNVEV (reference sequence). The CDR3 coding sequence is TGTGCCAGCAGTTCCGGGAGGAGCTCCTACGAGCAGTACTTC. Protein sequence: CASSSGRSSYEQYF.

This clone was observed a few times. V usage is TRBV3-1 (or the pseudogene TRBV3-2) and J usage is TRBJ2-7; no firm D call. V was clipped by 1 base and J by 5 bases, with 18 bases between them. Germline V lookup: CDR1 LGHDT, CDR2 YNNKEL (reference sequence). The length of the CDR3 is 16 residues. CDR3 residues: CASSQVHSRARHEQYF. The CDR3 DNA sequence: TGTGCCAGCAGCCAAGTGCATTCCCGAGCTCGCCACGAGCAGTACTTC.

The rearrangement joins TRBV15 to TRBJ1-3, with D possibly matching TRBD1 (5 bases). Germline CDR1 is LNHNV and CDR2 is YYDKDF (reference sequence). Trimming took 1 base from V and 4 from J, leaving 8 bases between them. The CDR3 sequence is 14 residues long. The CDR3 sequence is CATSRGGVGNTIYF. CDR3 DNA: TGTGCCACCAGCAGAGGAGGGGTAGGAAACACCATATATTTT.

This rearrangement joins TRBV7-9 to TRBJ2-1; D unclear. The CDR3 runs to 16 residues. Germline assignment: CDR1 SEHNR and CDR2 FQNEAQ (reference sequence). Deletions cut 1 base from V and 8 bases from J, with 18 bases between. For the CDR3, the DNA is TGTGCCAGCAGCTTAGATCGGGTAGTCCAGACGTATGAGCAGTTCTTC. It yields the protein CASSLDRVVQTYEQFF.

A single count supports this clone. V is TRBV24-1 and J is TRBJ1-2; 8 nucleotides agree with TRBD1. The CDR3 extends over 13 amino acids. Per germline, CDR1 KGHDR and CDR2 SFDVKD. V trimming: 12 bases; J trimming: 2 bases; junction bases outside the gene matches: 7. CDR3 amino acids: CAASGTGNYGYTF. In nucleotides, the CDR3 is TGTGCCGCATCTGGGACAGGAAACTATGGCTACACCTTC.

The V and J genes are TRBV9 and TRBJ2-1; D not resolved. The V gene lost 0 bases and the J gene lost 6 bases, with 16 bases spanning the gap. Germline V lookup: CDR1 SGDLS, CDR2 YYNGEE. The CDR3 has 16 amino acids. This chain's CDR3 is CASSVGDSPDPNEQFF. Written as DNA, the CDR3 is TGTGCCAGCAGCGTAGGCGACTCGCCAGACCCCAATGAGCAGTTCTTC.

This clone was seen a single time. The gene calls are TRBV2 and TRBJ2-3; 7 bases are shared with TRBD2. The CDR3 runs 15 residues. The trim removed 5 bases at V and 4 bases at J, leaving 9 bases unmatched. CDR1 is SNHLY, CDR2 FYNNEI, per germline. DNA for the CDR3: TGTGCCAGCAGTCCCAGCGGGATTGGGTCAGATACGCAGTATTTT. It yields the protein CASSPSGIGSDTQYF.

This clone was counted between two and nine times. Here the CDR3 DNA reads TGTGCCAGCAGCCAAGGGCCCTCGGGGGGGCTCGGCCATTCCCGGAGCTCCTACAATGAGCAGTTCTTC. Its protein product is CASSQGPSGGLGHSRSSYNEQFF. The chain is built from TRBV4-2 and TRBJ2-1, with TRBD2 identical over 8 bases. This CDR3 comprises 23 residues. V was pared by 1 base and J by 0 bases, with 23 bases of the junction left unmatched. Germline V gives CDR1 LGHNA, CDR2 YNFKEQ.

J is TRBJ1-1 and V is TRBV12-5; D may be TRBD1 (5 bases). The V and J ends lost 2 bases and 6 bases respectively, with 7 bases between them. CDR1 is LGHNT, CDR2 FRNRAP, per germline. This CDR3 is built from 12 residues. The CDR3 nucleotides are TGTGCTAGTGGTTTGAGGGGTGCTGAAGCTTTCTTT. It is translated as CASGLRGAEAFF.

This clone showed up just once. The genes are TRBV5-1 and TRBJ1-1, with TRBD1 identical over 7 bases. The length of the CDR3 is 16 residues. V trimming: 2 bases; J trimming: 4 bases; junction bases outside the gene matches: 11. Germline V gene lookup returns CDR1 SGHRS and CDR2 YFSETQ. The CDR3 sequence is CASSLQGLDPSTEAFF. CDR3 in DNA: TGCGCCAGCAGCTTACAGGGGTTGGACCCGAGCACTGAAGCTTTCTTT.

The chain links TRBV5-4 to TRBJ1-2; the match to TRBD1 covers 10 bases. V shed 5 bases, J shed 5 bases, and the junction held 6 bases outside the gene matches. Looked up from germline, CDR1 is SGHNT and CDR2 is YYREEE (reference sequence). The CDR3 covers 14 residues. Here the CDR3 reads CASREPGQGYGYTF. Written as DNA, the CDR3 is TGTGCCAGCAGGGAACCGGGACAGGGGTATGGCTACACCTTC.

V gene TRBV15 combines with J gene TRBJ2-7, with no clear D. CDR1 and CDR2 from the germline V gene are LNHNV and YYDKDF (reference sequence). The V gene lost 2 bases and the J gene lost 3 bases, with 11 bases spanning the gap. The length of the CDR3 is 14 residues. CDR3 amino acids: CATSRPSDLYEQYF. Here the CDR3 DNA reads TGTGCCACCAGCAGACCCTCAGACCTCTACGAGCAGTACTTC.

The V and J genes are TRBV5-1 and TRBJ2-7, with D possibly matching TRBD2 (6 bases). Trimming shortened V by 5 bases and J by 0 bases, and 15 bases separated the two germline ends. There are 15 residues in the CDR3. Germline CDR1 is SGHRS and CDR2 is YFSETQ. This CDR3 reads CASRLTSPSSYEQYF. The CDR3 bases are TGCGCCAGCAGACTAACTAGCCCGAGCTCCTACGAGCAGTACTTC.

In the case of this clone: Relative to the germline gene, one junction end is altered; a read error may explain this. J is TRBJ2-2 and V is TRBV7-7; TRBD2 is a possible D gene (6 bases). In germline, CDR1 is SSHAT, CDR2 FNYEAQ (reference sequence). The CDR3 covers 16 residues. CDR3 in amino acids: CASSSNSFRGTGELFF. The CDR3 DNA follows: TGTGCTAGCAGCTCTAACTCCTTCCGGGGGACCGGGGAGCTGTTTTTT.

This sequence joins TRBV5-4 and TRBJ2-5, with D possibly being TRBD2 (5 bases). Germline V CDR1 and CDR2: SGHNT, YYREEE (reference sequence). Trimming cost V 0 bases and J 2 bases, with 17 bases left between them. The CDR3 covers 17 residues. The chain's CDR3 is CASSLGGRSPKQETQYF. CDR3 DNA: TGTGCCAGCAGCTTGGGAGGGAGATCCCCTAAACAAGAGACCCAGTACTTC. Based on the CDR3 plus reference TRBV5-4 and TRBJ2-5, the full variable domain is ETGVTQSPTHLIKTRGQQVTLRCSSQSGHNTVSWYQQALGQGPQFIFQYYREEENGRGNFPPRFSGLQFPNYSSELNVNALELDDSALYLCASSLGGRSPKQETQYFGPGTRLLVL.

J is TRBJ1-4 and V is TRBV29-1, with TRBD1 identical over 8 bases. Unmatched junction bases numbered 4, after V lost 0 bases and J lost 7 bases. There are 14 residues in the CDR3. Germline CDR1 reads SQVTM; CDR2 reads ANQGSEA. The CDR3 reads CSVEDDRGGEKLFF. The CDR3 region has the DNA TGCAGCGTTGAAGACGACAGGGGTGGTGAAAAACTGTTTTTT. The full variable domain, its missing parts supplied by reference TRBV29-1 and TRBJ1-4, is SAVISQKPSRDICQRGTSLTIQCQVDSQVTMMFWYRQQPGQSLTLIATANQGSEATYESGFVIDKFPISRPNLTFSTLTVSNMSPEDSSIYLCSVEDDRGGEKLFFGSGTQLSVL.

The rearrangement links TRBV7-9 to TRBJ2-1; tentatively, D is TRBD1 (7 bases). Trimming shortened V by 5 bases and J by 0 bases, and 14 bases separated the two germline ends. There are 16 residues in the CDR3. Per the germline V gene, CDR1 is SEHNR and CDR2 is FQNEAQ (reference sequence). CDR3 in DNA: TGTGCCAGCAGCCCCAGGGGGGCCTTCTCCTACAATGAGCAGTTCTTC. Residues: CASSPRGAFSYNEQFF.

J is TRBJ1-3 and V is TRBV18, with D maybe TRBD1 (5 bases). This CDR3 is 16 amino acids long. V was trimmed by 3 bases and J by 0 bases, leaving 12 bases between them. Germline V CDR1 and CDR2: KGHSH, LQKENI. CDR3 sequence: CASSPQRGSSGNTIYF. The CDR3 bases are TGTGCCAGCTCACCTCAGAGGGGCAGCTCTGGAAACACCATATATTTT.

This clone was recorded only once. The J gene is TRBJ2-2, the V gene TRBV24-1; D could derive from TRBD1 or TRBD2 (6 bases each). CDR3 size: 17 residues. Germline CDR1 and CDR2: KGHDR and SFDVKD. Trimming cost V 1 base and J 4 bases, with 15 bases left between them. The CDR3 here is CATSDFGGGGITGELFF. Here the CDR3 DNA reads TGTGCCACCAGTGATTTCGGCGGAGGGGGGATCACCGGGGAGCTGTTTTTT.